Below are 26 T cell receptor beta chains sequenced from a single sample in a study of blood T cell repertoires in COVID-19. TCRdb keeps only in-frame clones here, not all; method: immunoSEQ multiplex PCR. Of about 340,000 clones detected, more than 70% appear once; the ten largest clones hold under 3%. Sequencing was carried out using peripheral blood. The receptors here all came from a man younger than 40 with active or convalescent COVID-19.

The chain combines TRBV7-3 with TRBJ2-1, with D perhaps matching TRBD2 (6 bases). The CDR3 extends over 17 amino acids. Per the germline V gene, CDR1 is SGHTA and CDR2 is FQGTGA. V was clipped by 2 bases and J by 0 bases, with 14 bases between them. The CDR3: CASSLQNPGGSYNEQFF. CDR3 in DNA: TGTGCCAGCAGCTTACAAAACCCCGGGGGCTCCTACAATGAGCAGTTCTTC.

This clone was found a few times. The gene calls are TRBV13 and TRBJ1-1; the match to TRBD1 covers 7 bases. The trim removed 5 bases at V and 0 bases at J, leaving 12 bases unmatched. The germline gives CDR1 PRHDT, CDR2 FYEKMQ (reference sequence). This CDR3 is built from 17 residues. The CDR3 DNA sequence: TGTGCCAGCAGCACCTCGGGACAGTTCTTCATGAACACTGAAGCTTTCTTT. It codes for CASSTSGQFFMNTEAFF.

V is TRBV6-5 and J is TRBJ2-7, with TRBD2 matching 7 bases. Germline loops: CDR1 MNHEY, CDR2 SVGAGI. V shed 5 bases, J shed 4 bases, and the junction held 11 bases outside the gene matches. This CDR3 spans 15 amino acids. CDR3 bases: TGTGCCAGCAGTCCCCGCGCCGGGGGGTTATACGAGCAGTACTTC. As protein: CASSPRAGGLYEQYF.

The chain employs TRBV6-1 and TRBJ1-1; the D is unclear. The V end lost 3 bases, the J end lost 1 base, and 12 bases lay between the germline ends. Germline assignment: CDR1 MNHNS and CDR2 SASEGT. CDR3 length: 15 amino acids. In nucleotides, the CDR3 is TGTGCCAGCAGTGAGCCTCTGACGGGGAACACTGAAGCTTTCTTT. Protein sequence: CASSEPLTGNTEAFF.

J is TRBJ1-1 and V is TRBV28; D gene uncertain. Germline V gives CDR1 MDHEN, CDR2 SYDVKM. This CDR3 is built from 12 residues. The V end was cut by 8 bases, the J end by 5 bases, with 12 bases between. CDR3 bases: TGTGCCAGCGGTATGACAATTACTGAAGCTTTCTTT. It specifies CASGMTITEAFF.

The chain has TRBV5-1 and TRBJ2-2; D remains ambiguous. Germline V gives CDR1 SGHRS, CDR2 YFSETQ. Trimming removed 4 bases from V and 3 bases from J, with 19 bases in between. This CDR3 region has 17 residues. CDR3 nucleotide sequence: TGCGCCAGCAGCCCCGACCGAGGCTTCTCTTACACCGGGGAGCTGTTTTTT. It translates to CASSPDRGFSYTGELFF.

The chain is built from TRBV12-3 or TRBV12-4 and TRBJ1-5; no reliable D call. CDR3 length equals 13 residues. Trimming left V 4 bases short and J 4 bases short, with 8 bases between. DNA for the CDR3: TGTGCCAGCAGTTGGACGGGGAATCAGCCCCAGCATTTT. Protein product: CASSWTGNQPQHF.

In this sample, this clone turned up once. The rearrangement links TRBV7-6 to TRBJ2-7, with D possibly matching TRBD2 (6 bases). This CDR3 spans 15 amino acids. The V and J ends lost 4 bases and 0 bases respectively, with 13 bases between them. Per germline, CDR1 SGHVS and CDR2 FNYEAQ. The CDR3 reads CASSSGTSSSYEQYF. In nucleotides, the CDR3 is TGTGCCAGCAGCTCAGGGACTTCGAGCTCCTACGAGCAGTACTTC.

CDR3 loop: CASSFVTSGATYEQYF. The CDR3 bases are TGTGCCAGCAGCTTTGTGACTAGCGGGGCAACCTACGAGCAGTACTTC. The chain employs TRBV7-9 and TRBJ2-7, with TRBD2 identical over 11 bases. There are 16 residues in the CDR3. The germline CDR1 and CDR2 sequences are SEHNR and FQNEAQ (reference sequence). V was pared by 3 bases and J by 2 bases, with 6 bases of the junction left unmatched.

The chain carries TRBV2 and TRBJ2-3; TRBD2 is a possible D gene (6 bases). This CDR3 contains 14 residues. The ends were cut back, 3 bases at V and 8 bases at J, with 15 bases in the middle. Germline values: CDR1 SNHLY, CDR2 FYNNEI. This CDR3 is CASSDLGGRGTQYF. The CDR3 nucleotides read TGTGCCAGCAGTGATTTGGGGGGACGGGGTACGCAGTATTTT.

This clone has just one count. The chain has TRBV5-1 and TRBJ2-1; 10 bases agree with TRBD1. V gave up 4 bases and J gave up 2 bases; unmatched junction bases: 3. The CDR3 runs 15 residues. Germline CDR1 SGHRS, CDR2 YFSETQ. The CDR3 is CASSPGQGAYNEQFF. The DNA for the CDR3 is TGCGCCAGCAGCCCTGGACAGGGGGCCTACAATGAGCAGTTCTTC.

The chain links TRBV6-2 or TRBV6-3 to TRBJ2-2, with D perhaps matching TRBD1 (6 bases). The CDR3 runs to 15 residues. Trimming took 5 bases from V and 1 from J, leaving 11 bases between them. Per germline, CDR1 MNHEY and CDR2 SVGEGT. In DNA, the CDR3 is TGTGCCAGCAGTCTCCGGGACAAGAACACCGGGGAGCTGTTTTTT. This encodes CASSLRDKNTGELFF.

V usage is TRBV6-1 and J usage is TRBJ2-7; 9 bases agree with TRBD2. There are 15 residues in the CDR3. V shed 3 bases and J 4 bases; nucleotides not matched to a gene: 7. The germline CDR1 and CDR2 sequences are MNHNS and SASEGT. The CDR3 sequence is CASSERGGLSYEQYF. CDR3 sequence (DNA): TGTGCCAGCAGTGAGCGGGGGGGACTAAGTTACGAGCAGTACTTC.

J is TRBJ2-5 and V is TRBV30; weak D call: TRBD1 (6 bases). In germline, CDR1 is GTSNPN, CDR2 SVGIG (reference sequence). This CDR3 region has 13 residues. V was trimmed by 2 bases and J by 5 bases, leaving 12 bases between them. CDR3 sequence (DNA): TGTGCCTGGAGTTCACAGGGTTGGGAGACCCAGTACTTC. Its protein product is CAWSSQGWETQYF.

This chain connects TRBV7-2 to TRBJ2-5; TRBD1 might be the D (6 bases). Looked up from germline, CDR1 is SGHTA and CDR2 is FQGNSA. The CDR3 is 13 amino acids. Between the trimmed V and J ends, which lost 7 bases and 5 bases, there was a span of 14 bases. CDR3 coding DNA: TGTGCCAGCAACCTCAGGGGCAGGGAGACCCAGTACTTC. Translation gives CASNLRGRETQYF.

The rearrangement joins TRBV7-2 to TRBJ2-5, with 7 bases lining up with TRBD2. Per the germline V gene, CDR1 is SGHTA and CDR2 is FQGNSA. The V gene end was trimmed by 4 bases and the J gene end by 4 bases; junction bases not matched to a gene: 6. The CDR3 is 14 residues long. The CDR3 DNA follows: TGTGCCAGCAGCTCCGGCGGGAGCCGAGAGACCCAGTACTTC. The encoded protein is CASSSGGSRETQYF.

This rearrangement joins TRBV19 to TRBJ1-5; 7 nucleotides line up with TRBD1. The CDR3 runs 14 residues. Looked up from germline, CDR1 is LNHDA and CDR2 is SQIVND (reference sequence). J lost 1 base, V lost 6 bases, and 3 bases had no gene match. The chain's CDR3 is CASSDRASNQPQHF. The CDR3 DNA follows: TGTGCCAGTAGCGACAGGGCAAGCAATCAGCCCCAGCATTTT. The full variable domain, its missing parts supplied by reference TRBV19 and TRBJ1-5, is DGGITQSPKYLFRKEGQNVTLSCEQNLNHDAMYWYRQDPGQGLRLIYYSQIVNDFQKGDIAEGYSVSREKKESFPLTVTSAQKNPTAFYLCASSDRASNQPQHFGDGTRLSIL.

This chain connects TRBV5-5 to TRBJ1-2; D call uncertain. V was shortened by 4 bases and J by 2 bases, with 18 bases between the two germline ends. Germline V gene sequence: CDR1 SGHKS, CDR2 YYEKEE (reference sequence). The CDR3 is 16 amino acids. The CDR3 DNA is TGTGCCAGCAGCCCCGGTCCCCCGAAATTAAACTATGGCTACACCTTC. It yields the protein CASSPGPPKLNYGYTF.

The table lists this clone with a count of one. This chain's CDR3 is CASSWGQGSNQPQHF. CDR3 sequence (DNA): TGTGCCAGCAGTTGGGGACAGGGGAGCAATCAGCCCCAGCATTTT. This chain joins TRBV5-8 and TRBJ1-5; 10 bases are shared with TRBD1. This CDR3 has 15 residues. Looked up from germline, CDR1 is SGHTS and CDR2 is YDEGEE. J lost 1 base, V lost 5 bases, and 3 bases had no gene match.

This chain connects TRBV30 to TRBJ1-5; D is ambiguous. V gave up 0 bases and J gave up 6 bases, with 9 bases separating them. Germline lookup yields CDR1 GTSNPN and CDR2 SVGIG (reference sequence). This CDR3 region has 13 residues. This CDR3 is CAWSVGRSQPQHF. DNA of the CDR3: TGTGCCTGGAGTGTGGGTCGGAGTCAGCCCCAGCATTTT.

The chain joins TRBV5-6 to TRBJ1-5; 11 nucleotides match TRBD1. CDR3 size: 16 residues. Unmatched junction bases numbered 9, after V lost 4 bases and J lost 6 bases. CDR1 is SGHDT, CDR2 YYEEEE, per germline. The CDR3 reads CASSHGQGASGQPQHF. Here the CDR3 DNA reads TGTGCCAGCAGCCACGGACAGGGGGCATCCGGTCAGCCCCAGCATTTT. The full variable domain, rest sourced from reference TRBV5-6 and TRBJ1-5, is DAGVTQSPTHLIKTRGQQVTLRCSPKSGHDTVSWYQQALGQGPQFIFQYYEEEERQRGNFPDRFSGHQFPNYSSELNVNALLLGDSALYLCASSHGQGASGQPQHFGDGTRLSIL.

This chain joins TRBV10-3 and TRBJ2-7; perhaps TRBD1 as D (6 bases). The length of the CDR3 is 14 residues. Germline V CDR1 and CDR2: ENHRY, SYGVKD. Trimming cost V 2 bases and J 6 bases, with 14 bases left between them. The CDR3 nucleotides are TGTGCCATCAGTGAGCCGAACAGGGTAGGCGAGCAGTACTTC. Translation: CAISEPNRVGEQYF.

V and J are TRBV6-5 and TRBJ1-1, with TRBD1 identical over 7 bases. CDR3 size: 13 residues. Germline V gene lookup returns CDR1 MNHEY and CDR2 SVGAGI. Germline trimming cut 10 bases from V and 3 bases from J; bases unmatched to any gene: 8. The CDR3 loop is CATGFGQDTEAFF. Here the CDR3 DNA reads TGTGCCACCGGATTCGGACAGGACACTGAAGCTTTCTTT.

V and J are TRBV7-2 and TRBJ2-3; D is uncertain. The V end was cut by 5 bases, the J end by 2 bases, with 14 bases between. This CDR3 contains 15 residues. The V gene's germline CDR1 is SGHTA and CDR2 FQGNSA. The CDR3 is CASSAEVRSTDTQYF. The DNA for the CDR3 is TGTGCCAGCAGCGCCGAGGTCCGATCCACAGATACGCAGTATTTT.

Note on this clone: This same CDR3 is encoded by further DNA sequences in the sample. CDR3 DNA sequence: TGTGCCAGCAGCGTAGGGACAGGAGCCTACGAGCAGTACTTC. This codes for CASSVGTGAYEQYF. The V and J genes are TRBV9 and TRBJ2-7; 7 bases are a match to TRBD1. Trimming took 0 bases from V and 2 from J; bases not matched to a gene: 2. There are 14 residues in the CDR3. Per germline, CDR1 SGDLS and CDR2 YYNGEE.

The chain has TRBV5-6 and TRBJ1-2; the match to TRBD1 covers 7 bases. Germline lookup yields CDR1 SGHDT and CDR2 YYEEEE. V dropped 1 base and J dropped 4; count of bases not matched to a gene: 10. The CDR3 consists of 16 residues. The CDR3 sequence: CASSLLPWTGGYGYTF. Written as DNA, the CDR3 is TGTGCCAGCAGCTTGCTCCCTTGGACAGGAGGCTATGGCTACACCTTC.